This T cell receptor (beta chain) was recorded in a study of long-term antiretroviral therapy in people with HIV. Study-wide findings and caveats: Although diversity increased after ART, it remained lower than in transplant donor controls.

Version v3.0 of the immunoSEQ assay ran at survey level. TCRdb's table, derived via immunoSEQ multiplex PCR, lists solely in-frame clones and lacks some. The table lists 30,000 or so clones, 97% of them singletons. This clone was detected once. Its matching antigen is unknown. From germline, CDR1 is SGHVS and CDR2 FNYEAQ. V shed 5 bases and J shed 2 bases, with 10 bases lying between them. The CDR3 has 13 amino acids. This sample comprised unsorted PBMCs, obtained 7.6 years after starting antiretroviral therapy. This sequence joins TRBV7-6 and TRBJ2-7; tentatively, D is TRBD1 (5 bases). This TCR was recovered from a man aged 25-45 years with HIV. The CDR3 loop reads CASSKGQPYEQYF. The DNA of the CDR3 is TGTGCCAGCAGCAAAGGACAACCCTACGAGCAGTACTTC.